This T cell receptor beta chain was obtained from a study of memory CD4+ T cells and cytomegalovirus serostatus. The data were produced by immunoSEQ multiplex PCR, yet TCRdb's version contains in-frame clones alone and is incomplete. The table lists 50,000 to 60,000 clones, 80% of them singletons. Remarks on this clone: As yet, its antigen is unknown.

Single viable CD3+CD4+CD8-CD45RO+ cells were sorted as the memory CD4+ T cells. CD4+ T cells were isolated by positive magnetic selection. The CDR3 totals 15 residues. Germline assignment: CDR1 MDHEN and CDR2 SYDVKM. The V and J ends lost 3 bases and 5 bases respectively, with 13 bases between them. Broader study findings: Each of some 67 CMV-associated TCRbeta sequences occurred in one to five individuals. The CMV-associated TCR signature appears largely within the CD4+ memory repertoire.

The gene calls are TRBV28 and TRBJ2-2; D remains unclear. Sequences were obtained from memory CD4+ T cells from blood. The clonotype was recovered from an adult in good health and CMV-seropositive. CDR3: CASSLVSHQTGELFF. The DNA for the CDR3 is TGTGCCAGCAGTTTGGTCTCTCACCAAACCGGGGAGCTGTTTTTT.